A selection of T cell receptor beta chains follows, all from one sample in a study of radiation and T cells in renal cell carcinoma. Sequenced by immunoSEQ multiplex PCR; TCRdb stores in-frame clones only, minus some. Of nearly 20,000 clones in the sample, just over 60% are singletons; the top ten hold 9.5% to 15%. The sample here was tumor tissue, taken from a patient whose treatment included radiotherapy and nephrectomy. The receptors were sampled from a woman between 70 and 85 years old with renal cell carcinoma. Both conserved end residues are part of each CDR3. Each record gives: D gene, clone size, V gene, J gene, CDR3 protein, CDR3 DNA. D genes are given only for firm matches. Only part of the rows carry a size: once, few, many, or a class if the clone is expanded.

TRBD1,-,TRBV5-4,TRBJ2-4,CASSSRTGRLQYF,TGTGCCAGCAGCTCCCGGACAGGACGACTTCAGTACTTC
-,-,TRBV29-1,TRBJ1-6,CSARTNGQGNSPLHF,TGCAGCGCTCGAACTAACGGGCAGGGGAATTCACCCCTCCACTTT
-,few,TRBV30,TRBJ1-6,CACSTGLNSPLHF,TGTGCCTGTTCGACGGGGCTTAATTCACCCCTCCACTTT
-,few,TRBV5-1,TRBJ1-1,CASSSGAQLQGGITEAFF,TGCGCCAGCAGCTCCGGTGCCCAACTACAGGGCGGGATCACTGAAGCTTTCTTT
TRBD1,-,TRBV18,TRBJ2-6,CASSPSWTGGTGANVLTF,TGTGCCAGCTCACCATCTTGGACAGGGGGCACTGGGGCCAACGTCCTGACTTTC
-,-,TRBV27,TRBJ1-1,CASSLRGGEGKAFF,TGTGCCAGCAGTTTAAGGGGAGGAGAGGGGAAAGCTTTCTTT
TRBD1,-,TRBV7-2,TRBJ1-2,CASSLKGASGYTF,TGTGCCAGCAGCTTAAAGGGGGCAAGTGGCTACACCTTC
-,few,TRBV7-2,TRBJ2-7,CASSLDPRTYEQYF,TGTGCCAGCAGCTTAGACCCCAGGACCTACGAGCAGTACTTC
TRBD1,-,TRBV27,TRBJ1-6,CASRMAQGETSPLHF,TGTGCCAGCAGAATGGCGCAGGGGGAAACGTCACCCCTCCACTTT
-,-,TRBV9,TRBJ2-3,CASSETSLTDTQYF,TGTGCCAGCAGCGAAACTAGCCTGACAGATACGCAGTATTTT
-,-,TRBV5-8,TRBJ2-7,CASSKDTVGGRYEQYF,TGTGCCAGCAGCAAGGACACCGTCGGTGGCCGCTACGAGCAGTACTTC
-,-,TRBV5-1,TRBJ1-1,CASSSLRLNTEAFF,TGCGCCAGCAGCTCCCTCAGGTTGAACACTGAAGCTTTCTTT
TRBD1,-,TRBV27,TRBJ2-1,CASRFDRGTYNEQFF,TGTGCCAGCAGATTTGACAGGGGGACCTACAATGAGCAGTTCTTC
-,-,TRBV19,TRBJ2-1,CASSIGANNEQFF,TGTGCCAGTAGTATAGGTGCTAACAATGAGCAGTTCTTC
TRBD2,once,TRBV9,TRBJ2-1,CASTPGLAGGYNEQFF,TGTGCCAGCACCCCGGGGCTAGCGGGGGGGTACAATGAGCAGTTCTTC
-,-,TRBV19,TRBJ1-6,CASSTGPLKALHF,TGTGCCAGTAGTACCGGACCCCTTAAGGCCCTCCACTTT
TRBD1,once,TRBV2,TRBJ1-2,CASSESGGYGYTF,TGTGCCAGCAGTGAGTCAGGGGGGTATGGCTACACCTTC
TRBD1,-,TRBV5-5,TRBJ2-7,CASSSQGRLTYEQYF,TGTGCCAGCAGCTCACAGGGGCGGTTAACCTACGAGCAGTACTTC
TRBD1,-,TRBV19,TRBJ1-2,CASSRDRSTSNYGYTF,TGTGCCAGTAGCCGGGACAGGTCTACGTCTAACTATGGCTACACCTTC
-,-,TRBV28,TRBJ2-7,CASSLLAGPYEQYF,TGTGCCAGCAGTTTATTGGCAGGGCCCTACGAGCAGTACTTC
-,-,TRBV7-9,TRBJ2-5,CASSFFTGAEETQYF,TGTGCCAGCAGCTTTTTCACGGGGGCCGAAGAGACCCAGTACTTC
-,-,TRBV6-6,TRBJ1-6,CASKSGTAYNSPLHF,TGTGCCAGCAAGTCAGGCACTGCCTATAATTCACCCCTCCACTTT
-,-,TRBV7-2,TRBJ1-3,CASSSGPSGNTIYF,TGTGCCAGCAGCTCCGGACCCTCTGGAAACACCATATATTTT
-,-,TRBV7-3,TRBJ2-2,CASSLVPAGSTGELFF,TGTGCCAGCAGCTTAGTCCCGGCAGGCAGCACCGGGGAGCTGTTTTTT
TRBD1,-,TRBV18,TRBJ1-5,CASSPDRGSNQPQHF,TGTGCCAGCTCTCCCGACAGGGGAAGCAATCAGCCCCAGCATTTT
-,-,TRBV6-6,TRBJ1-1,CASSYSKGMNTEAFF,TGTGCCAGCAGTTACTCCAAAGGCATGAACACTGAAGCTTTCTTT
-,once,TRBV11-2,TRBJ2-3,CASSLNSLADTQYF,TGTGCCAGCAGCTTAAACAGTTTGGCAGATACGCAGTATTTT
-,-,TRBV7-9,TRBJ2-7,CASSLASTGQYF,TGTGCCAGCAGCTTAGCGTCCACAGGGCAGTACTTC